The 26 T cell receptor beta chains given below trace back to one sample, sequenced in a study of blood T cells in healthy people across ages. For the second PCR, which ran for roughly 7 to 11 cycles, a sample-barcoded 5' primer and a J-beta primer mix were used. TCRdb analysed the 5' RACE reads with MiXCR anew, one entry per CDR3 protein. This table holds about 570,000 distinct CDR3 sequences, about 25% found once. The source material was blood. The receptors were sampled from a woman aged 65 to 85 in good health.

This clonotype was seen more than once but under ten times. This rearrangement joins TRBV29-1 to TRBJ2-2; TRBD1 aligns across 7 bases. With 7 bases clipped from V and 6 bases from J, the junction kept 17 bases outside the gene matches. The germline V gene has CDR1 SQVTM and CDR2 ANQGSEA. The CDR3 covers 16 residues. The CDR3 region has the DNA TGCAGCGCGGAGGTGGCAGGGGGTGATTTTGCCGGGGAGCTGTTTTTT. Translating it yields CSAEVAGGDFAGELFF.

The gene calls are TRBV7-2 and TRBJ2-1; D unresolved. There are 13 residues in the CDR3. CDR1 SGHTA and CDR2 FQGNSA come from the germline V gene. Trimming took 3 bases from V and 5 from J, leaving 8 bases between them. The DNA of the CDR3 is TGTGCCAGCAGCTTTACCCTAAACAATGAGCAGTTCTTC. It codes for CASSFTLNNEQFF.

The genes are TRBV30 and TRBJ2-2; D gene unclear. With 2 bases removed from V and 6 bases from J, the gap between germline ends came to 10 bases. There are 13 residues in the CDR3. Germline CDR1 and CDR2: GTSNPN and SVGIG (reference sequence). CDR3: CAWSLSVPGELFF. The CDR3 DNA sequence: TGTGCCTGGAGTCTCTCAGTACCCGGGGAGCTGTTTTTT.

This clonotype showed up just a few times. It is likely a read error, because the conserved phenylalanine at the end of the CDR3 is missing. In DNA, the CDR3 is TGTGCCATCAGCCGTACCGGACAGGGCGGGTACGAGCAGTACCTC. Amino acid sequence: CAISRTGQGGYEQYL. The gene calls are TRBV7-2 and TRBJ2-7, with 8 bases aligning to TRBD1. This CDR3 spans 15 amino acids. Germline V gene lookup returns CDR1 SGHTA and CDR2 FQGNSA.

In its sample, this clonotype was seen a few times. This rearrangement joins TRBV6-5 to TRBJ1-6; the D gene is possibly TRBD1 (5 bases). Trimming stripped 6 bases from V and 8 bases from J, with 11 bases between. CDR3 length: 13 residues. Germline V gene data show CDR1 as MNHEY and CDR2 as SVGAGI. The CDR3 bases are TGTGCCAGCAGCCCCCTGGGGGATTCACCCCTCCACTTT. Translating gives CASSPLGDSPLHF.

This chain connects TRBV5-1 to TRBJ1-1; D is undetermined. Per germline, CDR1 SGHRS and CDR2 YFSETQ. This CDR3 has 15 residues. V was clipped by 0 bases and J by 5 bases, with 14 bases between them. CDR3 in DNA: TGCGCCAGCAGCTTGGATCCTTCCCGCGGGACTGAAGCTTTCTTT. This translates into CASSLDPSRGTEAFF. The variable domain in full, with the rest retrieved from reference TRBV5-1 and TRBJ1-1, is KAGVTQTPRYLIKTRGQQVTLSCSPISGHRSVSWYQQTPGQGLQFLFEYFSETQRNKGNFPGRFSGRQFSNSRSEMNVSTLELGDSALYLCASSLDPSRGTEAFFGQGTRLTVV.

There are a few counts of this clonotype. The junction shows a germline mismatch at one end, possibly a read error. This chain connects TRBV20-1 to TRBJ2-1; 7 bases agree with TRBD1. The CDR3 covers 16 residues. Germline V gene lookup returns CDR1 DFQATT and CDR2 SNEGSKA (reference sequence). DNA of the CDR3: TGCAGTGCTTCAAGTTCCGGGACAGCCACCAACAATGAGCAGCTCTTC. It is translated as CSASSSGTATNNEQLF.

This clonotype occurred a few times. The J gene is TRBJ1-2, the V gene TRBV20-1; 7 bases align to TRBD1. The V gene end was trimmed by 3 bases and the J gene end by 7 bases; junction bases not matched to a gene: 8. In germline, CDR1 is DFQATT, CDR2 SNEGSKA (reference sequence). The CDR3 consists of 13 residues. The CDR3 loop is CSASSRGARGYTF. DNA for the CDR3: TGCAGTGCTAGTAGCAGGGGGGCCCGTGGCTACACCTTC.

This clonotype has a handful of counts. V gene TRBV7-2 combines with J gene TRBJ2-7; D is perhaps TRBD2 (5 bases). The CDR3 is 15 residues long. V was shortened by 1 base and J by 3 bases, with 13 bases between the two germline ends. In germline, CDR1 is SGHTA, CDR2 FQGNSA. In nucleotides, the CDR3 is TGTGCCAGCAGCTTAGGTGCCTCGGGGAACTACGAGCAGTACTTC. Its translation: CASSLGASGNYEQYF.

About this clonotype itself: This may stem from a read error, because a much larger clone lies one nucleotide away. The chain combines TRBV6-2 or TRBV6-3 with TRBJ2-2; D call uncertain. Per the germline V gene, CDR1 is MNHEY and CDR2 is SVGEGT. This CDR3 has 11 amino acids. Deletions cut 6 bases from V and 3 bases from J, with 2 bases between. This CDR3 is CASRHTGELFF. The CDR3 nucleotides are TGTGCCAGCAGACACACCGGGGAGCTGTTTTTT.

This clonotype has ten or more counts. The CDR3 DNA sequence: TGTGCCAGCAGCGCTGGAAACACCATATATTTT. Protein sequence: CASSAGNTIYF. The chain links TRBV27 to TRBJ1-3, with D unclear. The CDR3 spans 11 residues. V shed 6 bases and J shed 2 bases, with 2 bases lying between them. CDR1 MNHEY and CDR2 SMNVEV come from the germline V gene (reference sequence).

The chain links TRBV29-1 to TRBJ2-3; 9 nucleotides agree with TRBD1. This CDR3 comprises 15 residues. The germline V gene encodes CDR1 SQVTM and CDR2 ANQGSEA. V lost 1 base to trimming and J lost 0 bases; unmatched junction nucleotides: 2. The CDR3 loop reads CSVEGTGDSTDTQYF. CDR3 coding DNA: TGCAGCGTTGAAGGGACAGGGGATAGCACAGATACGCAGTATTTT.

The chain has TRBV6-5 and TRBJ2-2; D remains unclear. Germline assignment: CDR1 MNHEY and CDR2 SVGAGI. The V gene lost 0 bases and the J gene lost 3 bases, with 11 bases spanning the gap. CDR3 size: 16 residues. The CDR3 here is CASSYSLSAYTGELFF. Written as DNA, the CDR3 is TGTGCCAGCAGTTACTCCTTGTCAGCGTACACCGGGGAGCTGTTTTTT.

The CDR3 DNA follows: TGCAGTGCCTGGACTAGAACTAATGAAAAACTGTTTTTT. It encodes CSAWTRTNEKLFF. The chain uses TRBV20-1 and TRBJ1-4; the D is unclear. Trimming stripped 6 bases from V and 1 base from J, with 9 bases between. The germline CDR1 and CDR2 sequences are DFQATT and SNEGSKA (reference sequence). This CDR3 contains 13 residues.

This clonotype showed up just a few times. The V and J genes are TRBV20-1 and TRBJ2-7; 14 bases match TRBD2. The germline CDR1 and CDR2 sequences are DFQATT and SNEGSKA (reference sequence). The CDR3 has 14 amino acids. V was pared by 6 bases and J by 3 bases, with 4 bases of the junction left unmatched. CDR3 in amino acids: CSARLAGGIYEQYF. The CDR3 region has the DNA TGCAGTGCGCGACTAGCGGGGGGGATCTACGAGCAGTACTTC.

The CDR3 here is CASSLGLDGVYEQYF. The CDR3, as DNA: TGTGCCAGCAGCCTGGGACTAGATGGGGTCTACGAGCAGTACTTC. This sequence joins TRBV9 and TRBJ2-1; 8 bases map to TRBD2. The assigned J gene may be wrong: the sequence end matches TRBJ2-7 better. This CDR3 is built from 15 residues. CDR1 SGDLS and CDR2 YYNGEE come from the germline V gene.

The rearrangement links TRBV19 to TRBJ1-3, with 7 bases that match TRBD1. Germline V CDR1 and CDR2: LNHDA, SQIVND (reference sequence). V shed 7 bases, J shed 3 bases, and the junction held 9 bases outside the gene matches. The CDR3 totals 15 residues. CDR3 DNA sequence: TGTGCCAGTAAAAGCGGCCAGGGGGTTGGAAACACCATATATTTT. Amino acid sequence: CASKSGQGVGNTIYF.

The CDR3, as DNA: TGTGCCAGCAGCCCCATGGGGGCGTTCACTTACGAGCAGTACTTC. Its translation: CASSPMGAFTYEQYF. The V and J genes are TRBV7-2 and TRBJ2-1; D possibly corresponds to TRBD1 (6 bases). The tail of the sequence fits TRBJ2-7 better, so the J call may be wrong. The CDR3 spans 15 residues. Germline CDR1 SGHTA, CDR2 FQGNSA.

V usage is TRBV3-1 and J usage is TRBJ2-1, with TRBD1 as a possible D gene (5 bases). The CDR3 has 12 amino acids. Germline CDR1 and CDR2: LGHDT and YNNKEL (reference sequence). Between the trimmed V and J ends, which lost 0 bases and 11 bases, there was a span of 8 bases. This chain's CDR3 is CASSQERQKQFF. CDR3 nucleotide sequence: TGTGCCAGCAGCCAAGAAAGACAGAAGCAGTTCTTC.

This clonotype was seen many times. The rearrangement links TRBV11-2 to TRBJ1-4; possible D gene TRBD1, 6 bases. CDR1 and CDR2 (germline): SGHAT, FQNNGV. The length of the CDR3 is 17 residues. V was shortened by 5 bases and J by 5 bases, with 21 bases between the two germline ends. CDR3 nucleotide sequence: TGTGCCAGCAGCCCCCTATTTAGGAGGGGGTGGAATGAAAAACTGTTTTTT. Amino acids: CASSPLFRRGWNEKLFF.

This clonotype was picked up many times. The chain employs TRBV6-2 or TRBV6-3 and TRBJ1-1; TRBD1 matches at 7 bases. Germline V gene sequence: CDR1 MNHEY, CDR2 SVGEGT. CDR3 length: 14 amino acids. Trimming removed 6 bases from V and 0 bases from J; junction bases left unmatched: 4. CDR3 sequence reads: CASRLGQLNTEAFF. For the CDR3, the DNA is TGTGCCAGCAGACTGGGACAGCTGAACACTGAAGCTTTCTTT.

The CDR3 loop reads CASSPLAGQGQGSGNTIYF. The DNA of the CDR3 is TGTGCCAGCAGCCCCCTCGCGGGGCAGGGACAGGGAAGTGGAAACACCATATATTTT. V and J are TRBV7-9 and TRBJ1-3, with 9 bases lining up with TRBD1. The V gene's germline CDR1 is SEHNR and CDR2 FQNEAQ (reference sequence). V lost 5 bases to trimming and J lost 3 bases; unmatched junction nucleotides: 17. The CDR3 covers 19 residues.

This sequence joins TRBV5-1 and TRBJ2-5, with D unresolved. CDR3 size: 13 residues. Trimming cost V 4 bases and J 3 bases, with 10 bases left between them. Per germline, CDR1 SGHRS and CDR2 YFSETQ. CDR3 region: CASSLQMEETQYF. The CDR3 region has the DNA TGCGCCAGCAGCCTACAAATGGAAGAGACCCAGTACTTC.

The chain's CDR3 is CASSSQGATYNEQFF. The CDR3 DNA is TGTGCCAGCAGCTCACAGGGGGCTACCTACAATGAGCAGTTCTTC. The chain employs TRBV7-2 and TRBJ2-1; 9 nucleotides agree with TRBD1. V trimming: 4 bases; J trimming: 2 bases; junction bases outside the gene matches: 3. The CDR3 is 15 amino acids. CDR1 and CDR2 (germline): SGHTA, FQGNSA.

Remarks on this clonotype: The junction does not match germline at one end; this may be a read error. CDR3 amino acids: CASSLAATKPETQYF. The DNA for the CDR3 is TGTGCTAGCAGCTTAGCGGCAACGAAACCGGAGACCCAGTACTTC. The chain is built from TRBV7-7 and TRBJ2-5; D is perhaps TRBD2 (6 bases). CDR1 SSHAT and CDR2 FNYEAQ come from the germline V gene (reference sequence). This CDR3 is 15 amino acids long.

The V and J genes are TRBV27 and TRBJ2-5; D might be TRBD1 or TRBD2, each matching 6 bases. Judging by the DNA end, TRBJ2-1 fits better; the J call may be wrong. Per germline, CDR1 MNHEY and CDR2 SMNVEV (reference sequence). The CDR3 loop spans 15 amino acids. The CDR3: CASSLTGGPNNEQFF. The DNA of the CDR3 is TGTGCCAGCAGTTTAACTGGGGGGCCGAACAATGAGCAGTTCTTC.